The present T cell receptor beta chain was sequenced within a study of T cell responses to AZD1222 COVID-19 vaccine. Comments on this clone: Its antigen is unidentified.

Measured with immunoSEQ multiplex PCR; TCRdb has only the in-frame clones, and not every one. The table records 110,000 to 150,000 clones, just under 95% of them present only once. Per germline, CDR1 LGHDT and CDR2 YNNKEL (reference sequence). The CDR3 is made up of 15 amino acids. Trimming took off 3 bases at V and 7 bases at J, with 18 bases between the two ends. Study-level findings and limits: Two doses of AZD1222 preceded a rise in Spike-specific TCR breadth and depth.

The V and J genes are TRBV3-1 (or the pseudogene TRBV3-2) and TRBJ1-1, with D maybe TRBD1 (5 bases). This sequence originates from an adult who had recovered from COVID-19. Sequences were derived from peripheral blood, sampled after recovery from COVID-19. For the CDR3, the DNA is TGTGCCAGCAGCCACCAGACAGCGCCTTTCGATGAAGCTTTCTTT. The encoded protein is CASSHQTAPFDEAFF.